In its sample, the clone carrying this T cell receptor beta chain was seen many times. No antigen is known for it. The data belong to a study of neurological immune-mediated disorders. Study context: Multiple sclerosis patients numbering around 34 comprised roughly 30 relapsing-remitting and 3 secondary progressive patients.

Trimming pared 2 bases from V and 3 bases from J, leaving 11 bases between. The CDR3 consists of 15 residues. Germline V CDR1 and CDR2: LNHDA, SQIVND (reference sequence). Every sequencing run produced over 180 million TCR-beta sequences, and the sequences from any one run covered 15-18 subjects. TCRdb itself ran the 5' RACE reads through MiXCR, one entry per CDR3 protein. The repertoire consists of 25,000 to 35,000 distinct CDR3 sequences, with approximately 1.5% occurring once and the leading ten covering approximately 8.7%. Study-level findings and limits: The greatest TCR clonal expansion appeared in HTLV-1-associated myelopathy and the smallest, falling below healthy controls, in multiple sclerosis.

Sequencing was done on a sample of PBMCs. The chain employs TRBV19 and TRBJ1-5, with D possibly TRBD1 on 6 matching bases. The receptor was derived from a woman under 40 with multiple sclerosis. As DNA, the CDR3 is TGTGCCAGTAGTATACAGACAGGACTCAATCAGCCCCAGCATTTT. Translated, it gives CASSIQTGLNQPQHF. Drawing the rest from reference TRBV19 and TRBJ1-5, the complete variable domain is DGGITQSPKYLFRKEGQNVTLSCEQNLNHDAMYWYRQDPGQGLRLIYYSQIVNDFQKGDIAEGYSVSREKKESFPLTVTSAQKNPTAFYLCASSIQTGLNQPQHFGDGTRLSIL.